The clone carrying this TCR beta chain was seen only a few times. V gave up 3 bases and J gave up 10 bases, with 13 bases separating them. The CDR3 spans 14 residues. CDR1 and CDR2 (germline): SEHNR, FQNEAQ (reference sequence). These data come from a study of blood T cell repertoires in COVID-19. Some clones are missing from TCRdb's copy, which holds only in-frame ones; the method was immunoSEQ multiplex PCR. The sample shows hundreds of thousands of clones, about 90% of them seen only once. Recruitment covered some 25 US areas and drew participants whose ages spanned roughly 18 to 90 years. This clonotype was sampled from a young man who had been exposed to COVID-19. The source material was PBMCs or T cells enriched from blood (not recorded which). The chain joins TRBV7-9 to TRBJ1-6; a possible D gene is TRBD1 (5 bases). The CDR3 DNA sequence: TGTGCCAGCAGCTTTGGGGGGATGAGATCACCCCTCCACTTT. Translated: CASSFGGMRSPLHF.